These 30 T cell receptor beta chains came from one sample sequenced in a study of T cells in Graves' hyperthyroidism and ophthalmopathy. There were TCR beta CDR3 regions amplified from RNA transcripts. The TCR CDR3 was amplified in a first-round RT-PCR using the HTBI primer set. TCRdb reprocessed the multiplex PCR reads with MiXCR, giving one entry per CDR3 protein. The sample carries 400,000 to 500,000 distinct CDR3 sequences, approximately 14% recorded once. The sample consisted of blood. These receptors were taken from a man younger than 35 with Graves' ophthalmopathy.

This clonotype has at least ten counts. The rearrangement uses TRBV24-1 and TRBJ2-1, with 7 nucleotides matching TRBD1. CDR1 is KGHDR and CDR2 is SFDVKD in the germline V gene. After removal of 4 bases from V and 10 bases from J, the junction contained 9 bases not matched to a gene. The CDR3 sequence is 14 residues long. The CDR3 nucleotides read TGTGCCACCAGTGACTGGGACAGACGTAACGAGCAGTTCTTC. This gives the protein CATSDWDRRNEQFF.

This clonotype has at least ten counts. The chain joins TRBV9 to TRBJ1-2; D not resolved. There are 15 residues in the CDR3. CDR1 and CDR2 (germline): SGDLS, YYNGEE. Deletions cut 0 bases from V and 2 bases from J, with 11 bases between. Here the CDR3 DNA reads TGTGCCAGCAGCGTAGAAAGGACGGAGAACTATGGCTACACCTTC. It encodes CASSVERTENYGYTF.

This clonotype was seen ten or more times. CDR3 DNA sequence: TGTGCCAGCAGCCAAGCTGCTAGTGAGCAGTTCTTC. Its translation: CASSQAASEQFF. The V call is TRBV3-1, the J call TRBJ2-1; D is uncertain. This CDR3 has 12 amino acids. V lost 1 base and J 9 bases, leaving 7 bases between the germline ends. Germline lookup yields CDR1 LGHDT and CDR2 YNNKEL (reference sequence).

This clonotype came up many times. V gene TRBV3-1 combines with J gene TRBJ2-3, with TRBD2 identical over 7 bases. CDR1 and CDR2 from the germline V gene are LGHDT and YNNKEL (reference sequence). Trimming took 1 base from V and 4 from J; bases not matched to a gene: 5. The CDR3 is 15 residues long. DNA of the CDR3: TGTGCCAGCAGCCAAGTTAACGCGGGGGCAGATACGCAGTATTTT. Amino acid sequence: CASSQVNAGADTQYF.

This clonotype occurred many times. This chain links TRBV30 with TRBJ1-2; D not certain. Germline CDR1 reads GTSNPN; CDR2 reads SVGIG (reference sequence). The CDR3 extends over 13 amino acids. The V and J ends lost 5 bases and 2 bases respectively, with 12 bases between them. CDR3 amino acids: CAWDRALNYGYTF. The CDR3 DNA is TGTGCCTGGGACCGGGCCTTGAACTATGGCTACACCTTC.

V usage is TRBV5-5 and J usage is TRBJ1-2, with 11 bases that match TRBD1. The V and J ends lost 4 bases and 3 bases, in that order; junction bases with no gene match: 2. This CDR3 is built from 14 residues. Germline lookup yields CDR1 SGHKS and CDR2 YYEKEE (reference sequence). CDR3: CASSAGQGDYGYTF. The CDR3 DNA follows: TGTGCCAGCAGCGCGGGACAGGGGGACTATGGCTACACCTTC.

This clonotype occurred many times. The chain joins TRBV6-1 to TRBJ2-5; 7 nucleotides line up with TRBD1. J gave up 5 bases and V 6 bases, and 9 bases lay outside the gene matches. The CDR3 totals 14 residues. CDR1 MNHNS and CDR2 SASEGT come from the germline V gene. The chain's CDR3 is CASSQTGIRETQYF. CDR3 nucleotide sequence: TGTGCCAGCAGCCAGACAGGGATAAGGGAGACCCAGTACTTC.

Only a few counts were recorded for this clonotype. The chain recombines TRBV19 with TRBJ2-7; tentative D call: TRBD1 (6 bases). The CDR3 loop spans 15 amino acids. Germline lookup yields CDR1 LNHDA and CDR2 SQIVND (reference sequence). Trimming stripped 1 base from V and 4 bases from J, with 14 bases between. The CDR3, as DNA: TGTGCCAGTAGTATAGCCGGTGACAGGATATACGAGCAGTACTTC. Amino acids: CASSIAGDRIYEQYF.

This clonotype was recorded at least ten times. V is TRBV20-1 and J is TRBJ2-7; tentative D call: TRBD2 (6 bases). Germline-derived CDR1 and CDR2 are DFQATT and SNEGSKA (reference sequence). V was shortened by 1 base and J by 2 bases, with 15 bases between the two germline ends. The CDR3 covers 15 residues. The CDR3 loop is CSARGGGGIAYEQYF. In DNA, the CDR3 is TGCAGTGCTAGAGGGGGTGGCGGGATAGCCTACGAGCAGTACTTC.

This clonotype has a count of ten or more. The chain couples TRBV20-1 to TRBJ2-7, with no clear D. The CDR3 totals 14 residues. V was cut by 3 bases and J by 1 base, with 13 bases left in between. CDR1 is DFQATT, CDR2 SNEGSKA, per germline (reference sequence). The CDR3 sequence is CSARPTYESYEQYF. The CDR3 DNA is TGCAGTGCTAGGCCGACCTACGAGTCCTACGAGCAGTACTTC.

The chain recombines TRBV18 with TRBJ2-2; D call uncertain. Per germline, CDR1 KGHSH and CDR2 LQKENI. The V and J ends lost 1 base and 6 bases respectively, with 6 bases between them. The CDR3 length is 13 residues. For the CDR3, the DNA is TGTGCCAGCTCACCACGGGTTCCCGGGGAGCTGTTTTTT. Translation gives CASSPRVPGELFF.

This clonotype was seen many times. This chain joins TRBV5-6 and TRBJ2-7, with 10 bases identical to TRBD2. Germline CDR1 is SGHDT and CDR2 is YYEEEE. The V and J ends lost 6 bases and 1 base, in that order; junction bases with no gene match: 7. This CDR3 region has 15 residues. In DNA, the CDR3 is TGTGCCAGCACCTTTGGACTAGCGGCTTCCTACGAGCAGTACTTC. Translating gives CASTFGLAASYEQYF.

The chain links TRBV5-8 to TRBJ1-4; 7 nucleotides line up with TRBD1. This CDR3 region has 15 residues. From germline, CDR1 is SGHTS and CDR2 YDEGEE. After removal of 4 bases from V and 5 bases from J, the junction contained 8 bases not matched to a gene. The CDR3 protein is CASSTGQAQNEKLFF. For the CDR3, the DNA is TGTGCCAGCAGCACCGGACAGGCTCAAAATGAAAAACTGTTTTTT.

This clonotype was seen more than once but under ten times. The V and J genes are TRBV29-1 and TRBJ2-5; no clear D gene. Trimming took 0 bases from V and 2 from J, leaving 1 base between them. This CDR3 has 11 residues. Germline CDR1 and CDR2: SQVTM and ANQGSEA. The CDR3 coding sequence is TGCAGCGTTGAAGAGCAAGAGACCCAGTACTTC. Protein: CSVEEQETQYF. Full variable domain (rest looked up from reference TRBV29-1 and TRBJ2-5): SAVISQKPSRDICQRGTSLTIQCQVDSQVTMMFWYRQQPGQSLTLIATANQGSEATYESGFVIDKFPISRPNLTFSTLTVSNMSPEDSSIYLCSVEEQETQYFGPGTRLLVL.

This clonotype was observed many times. The J gene is TRBJ2-1, the V gene TRBV7-9; D unresolved. V lost 2 bases and J lost 7, with 15 bases in between. The CDR3 extends over 15 amino acids. The germline gives CDR1 SEHNR, CDR2 FQNEAQ (reference sequence). CDR3 in amino acids: CASSLRVGEVNEQFF. The CDR3 DNA reads as TGTGCCAGCAGCTTAAGGGTCGGAGAAGTTAATGAGCAGTTCTTC.

The chain joins TRBV24-1 to TRBJ2-3; no clear D. There are 14 residues in the CDR3. Between the trimmed V and J ends, which lost 8 bases and 4 bases, there was a span of 15 bases. CDR1 KGHDR and CDR2 SFDVKD come from the germline V gene. The CDR3 reads CATNHGNTADTQYF. The CDR3 DNA follows: TGTGCCACCAACCACGGTAACACGGCAGATACGCAGTATTTT.

As regards this clonotype: A much larger clone is a single base away; this may be a read error. The chain employs TRBV16 and TRBJ2-7; no definite D call. Germline V CDR1 and CDR2: KGHSY, FQNENV. This CDR3 contains 14 residues. In nucleotides, the CDR3 is TGTACCAGCAGCCAAAGGCAAACCTCCTACGAGCAGTACTTC. This codes for CTSSQRQTSYEQYF.

This clonotype was seen repeatedly, ten times or more. This chain joins TRBV24-1 and TRBJ2-7; D perhaps matches TRBD1 (6 bases). Germline V gene data show CDR1 as KGHDR and CDR2 as SFDVKD. V was pared by 1 base and J by 3 bases, with 6 bases between. The CDR3 is made up of 13 amino acids. CDR3 protein: CATSDLGGYEQYF. In nucleotides, the CDR3 is TGTGCCACCAGTGATTTAGGGGGCTACGAGCAGTACTTC.

V and J are TRBV5-1 and TRBJ2-6; D might be TRBD1 or TRBD2, each matching 6 bases. Looked up from germline, CDR1 is SGHRS and CDR2 is YFSETQ. This CDR3 comprises 19 residues. With 0 bases removed from V and 0 bases from J, the gap between germline ends came to 16 bases. CDR3 sequence: CASSLEPGGGLSGANVLTF. In nucleotides, the CDR3 is TGCGCCAGCAGCTTGGAACCCGGGGGCGGCCTCTCTGGGGCCAACGTCCTGACTTTC.

This clonotype was observed many times. The rearrangement links TRBV7-2 to TRBJ2-7; 7 nucleotides line up with TRBD2. Germline values: CDR1 SGHTA, CDR2 FQGNSA. The CDR3 extends over 15 amino acids. V shed 4 bases, J shed 3 bases, and the junction held 9 bases outside the gene matches. The CDR3 here is CASSSWGGDIYEQYF. The DNA of the CDR3 is TGTGCCAGCAGCTCCTGGGGGGGAGATATCTACGAGCAGTACTTC.

This clonotype has a count of ten or more. The V and J genes are TRBV19 and TRBJ2-1; TRBD2 matches at 9 bases. J gave up 4 bases and V 1 base, and 8 bases lay outside the gene matches. Looked up from germline, CDR1 is LNHDA and CDR2 is SQIVND (reference sequence). The CDR3 sequence is 17 residues long. The CDR3 DNA reads as TGTGCCAGTAGTATAGTGAGACTAGCGGACAATTACAATGAGCAGTTCTTC. Translated, it gives CASSIVRLADNYNEQFF.

At least ten counts were recorded for this clonotype. The rearrangement joins TRBV3-1 to TRBJ2-2; possibly TRBD1 for D (6 bases). With 6 bases removed from V and 6 bases from J, the gap between germline ends came to 14 bases. Per germline, CDR1 LGHDT and CDR2 YNNKEL (reference sequence). The CDR3 runs 14 residues. CDR3 region: CASSGTGSAGELFF. The CDR3 DNA sequence: TGTGCCAGCAGTGGCACAGGGAGCGCCGGGGAGCTGTTTTTT.

This clonotype came up many times. The V gene is TRBV5-1, the J gene TRBJ2-1; 7 bases are a match to TRBD1. Germline CDR1 and CDR2: SGHRS and YFSETQ. The V and J ends lost 1 base and 9 bases, in that order; junction bases with no gene match: 13. The CDR3 has 16 residues. The CDR3 region is CASSLNAAGGVGEQFF. The CDR3 nucleotides are TGCGCCAGCAGCTTGAACGCGGCAGGGGGAGTAGGTGAGCAGTTCTTC.

This chain joins TRBV6-1 and TRBJ2-7; a possible D gene is TRBD1 (5 bases). This CDR3 contains 16 residues. Trimming pared 5 bases from V and 4 bases from J, leaving 21 bases between. Germline CDR1 is MNHNS and CDR2 is SASEGT. For the CDR3, the DNA is TGTGCCAGCAGTTGGGGCCAACGACGGAACTCTTACGAGCAGTACTTC. Its protein product is CASSWGQRRNSYEQYF.

This clonotype has a count of ten or more. The rearrangement joins TRBV24-1 to TRBJ2-7; 8 bases line up with TRBD1. This CDR3 spans 14 amino acids. Germline assignment: CDR1 KGHDR and CDR2 SFDVKD. The V gene end was trimmed by 3 bases and the J gene end by 6 bases; junction bases not matched to a gene: 6. CDR3 residues: CATSDTDREGEQYF. The CDR3 DNA reads TGTGCCACCAGTGATACGGACAGGGAAGGCGAGCAGTACTTC.

The sample holds many counts of this clonotype. The chain employs TRBV12-5 and TRBJ2-1; D remains unclear. CDR3 size: 14 residues. Per the germline V gene, CDR1 is LGHNT and CDR2 is FRNRAP. The V end lost 3 bases, the J end lost 3 bases, and 9 bases lay between the germline ends. The CDR3 DNA reads TGTGCTAGTGGTTTAGTGGCAGACTACAATGAGCAGTTCTTC. Protein: CASGLVADYNEQFF. Combining the CDR3 with reference TRBV12-5 and TRBJ2-1 gives the whole variable domain DARVTQTPRHKVTEMGQEVTMRCQPILGHNTVFWYRQTMMQGLELLAYFRNRAPLDDSGMPKDRFSAEMPDATLATLKIQPSEPRDSAVYFCASGLVADYNEQFFGPGTRLTVL.

This clonotype was recorded a few times. This may stem from a read error, because a much larger clone lies one nucleotide away. J is TRBJ1-1 and V is TRBV18; the match to TRBD1 covers 7 bases. This CDR3 spans 13 amino acids. CDR1 and CDR2 (germline): KGHSH, LQKENI. CDR3 in amino acids: CVSSDDRETEAFF. In DNA, the CDR3 is TGTGTCAGCTCTGACGACAGGGAGACTGAAGCTTTCTTT.

V is TRBV27 and J is TRBJ2-3, with 8 nucleotides matching TRBD1. This CDR3 comprises 15 residues. Per the germline V gene, CDR1 is MNHEY and CDR2 is SMNVEV (reference sequence). V gave up 8 bases and J gave up 4 bases; unmatched junction bases: 11. The CDR3 DNA follows: TGTGCCAGCTCTTGGGGCAGGGGGCGCGCAGATACGCAGTATTTT. Translating it yields CASSWGRGRADTQYF.

The rearrangement uses TRBV7-2 and TRBJ1-3; unclear D gene. Germline lookup yields CDR1 SGHTA and CDR2 FQGNSA. Trimming cost V 6 bases and J 7 bases, with 16 bases left between them. The CDR3 totals 14 residues. Here the CDR3 DNA reads TGTGCCAGCAGTTCCGGGTCTAGGTTTAACACCATATATTTT. Translated: CASSSGSRFNTIYF.

This clonotype was seen repeatedly, ten times or more. V gene TRBV11-3 combines with J gene TRBJ2-5, with D possibly being TRBD2 (6 bases). CDR3 size: 15 residues. CDR1 and CDR2 (germline): SGHNT, YENEEA. V was cut by 4 bases and J by 1 base, with 13 bases left in between. CDR3 DNA sequence: TGTGCCAGCAGCTGGGTCGCGGGGAGCCAAGAGACCCAGTACTTC. Amino acids: CASSWVAGSQETQYF.